The rows below give T cell receptor beta chains drawn from one sample of a study of blood T cell repertoires in COVID-19. The method was immunoSEQ multiplex PCR; TCRdb's version includes in-frame clones alone and lacks a portion of them. Here the sample spans about 180,000 clones, nearly 80% being singletons. Sequenced input: peripheral blood. These receptor sequences come from a woman in her 70s with acute or convalescent COVID-19. Both conserved end residues are part of each CDR3. A D gene is named only where the DNA matches it firmly. Part of the rows lack a size; the others show once, few, many or a class for expanded clones.

clone size	D gene	V gene	J gene	CDR3 protein	CDR3 DNA
.	.	TRBV5-5	TRBJ1-3	CASSLIGGGSGNTIYF	TGTGCCAGCAGCTTGATAGGCGGGGGGTCTGGAAACACCATATATTTT
few	TRBD1	TRBV15	TRBJ1-5	CATSRGGQGVQPQHF	TGTGCCACCAGCAGAGGCGGACAGGGTGTTCAGCCCCAGCATTTT
.	.	TRBV11-3	TRBJ2-3	CASSPTVWDTQYF	TGTGCCAGCAGCCCTACGGTTTGGGATACGCAGTATTTT
.	.	TRBV15	TRBJ1-2	CATSRDRSNSGHGYTF	TGTGCCACCAGCAGAGATCGGAGCAACAGCGGGCATGGCTACACCTTC
.	TRBD2	TRBV7-2	TRBJ2-5	CASSLGAGVGQETQYF	TGTGCCAGCAGCTTAGGGGCGGGAGTGGGGCAAGAGACCCAGTACTTC
.	TRBD1	TRBV25-1	TRBJ1-6	CASSGEAYRGFNSPLHF	TGTGCCAGCAGTGGGGAGGCTTACAGGGGTTTTAATTCACCCCTCCACTTT
few	.	TRBV9	TRBJ1-6	CASSVADRPENSPLHF	TGTGCCAGCAGCGTAGCGGACAGACCCGAAAATTCACCCCTCCACTTT
.	.	TRBV6-5	TRBJ1-3	CANRLGNTIYF	TGTGCCAACCGACTGGGTAACACCATATATTTT
.	.	TRBV18	TRBJ1-1	CASSLQREGGTEAFF	TGTGCCAGCTCACTACAAAGGGAGGGGGGGACTGAAGCTTTCTTT
.	.	TRBV2	TRBJ1-2	CASSVRLGDYGYTF	TGTGCCAGCAGTGTGCGACTTGGCGACTATGGCTACACCTTC
.	TRBD1	TRBV9	TRBJ1-6	CASTKGGQTNSPLHF	TGTGCCAGCACCAAGGGGGGACAGACAAATTCACCCCTCCACTTT
.	TRBD1	TRBV6-6	TRBJ1-1	CASTPSGTGEAFF	TGTGCCAGCACCCCATCCGGGACAGGTGAAGCTTTCTTT
.	TRBD1	TRBV7-3	TRBJ2-5	CASSTTGQGQETQYF	TGTGCCAGCAGCACCACGGGACAGGGACAAGAGACCCAGTACTTC
.	TRBD2	TRBV7-2	TRBJ2-1	CASSFGLALYEQFF	TGTGCCAGCAGCTTCGGACTAGCATTGTATGAGCAGTTCTTC
.	TRBD2	TRBV29-1	TRBJ2-1	CSAGLGRYNEQFF	TGCAGCGCGGGACTAGGACGTTATAATGAGCAGTTCTTC
once	TRBD1	TRBV9	TRBJ2-7	CASSKRDRGQEQYF	TGTGCCAGCAGCAAAAGGGACAGGGGGCAGGAGCAGTACTTC
.	TRBD1	TRBV15	TRBJ2-3	CATSDRDRGLDTQYF	TGTGCCACCAGCGACCGGGACAGGGGATTAGATACGCAGTATTTT
.	.	TRBV20-1	TRBJ2-7	CSARTSYEQYF	TGCAGTGCTAGAACAAGCTACGAGCAGTACTTC
.	.	TRBV9	TRBJ2-2	CASSVTNSAGPPGGELFF	TGTGCCAGCAGCGTGACCAACTCAGCGGGCCCACCAGGGGGGGAGCTGTTTTTT
.	.	TRBV19	TRBJ1-1	CASKKGGAMNTEAFF	TGTGCCAGTAAGAAGGGTGGGGCTATGAACACTGAAGCTTTCTTT
.	.	TRBV7-9	TRBJ2-7	CASSLRSSPKGASYEQYF	TGTGCCAGCAGCTTAAGATCTAGTCCAAAAGGGGCCTCCTACGAGCAGTACTTC
.	TRBD1	TRBV7-9	TRBJ1-1	CASSETRTGGNTEAFF	TGTGCCAGCAGCGAGACCCGGACAGGGGGCAACACTGAAGCTTTCTTT
.	TRBD2	TRBV18	TRBJ2-1	CASSPNWDYANNEQFF	TGTGCCAGCTCACCGAATTGGGACTACGCTAACAATGAGCAGTTCTTC
once	.	TRBV7-9	TRBJ2-1	CASSLMGGGNEQFF	TGTGCCAGCAGCTTAATGGGAGGGGGCAATGAGCAGTTCTTC
.	TRBD2	TRBV27	TRBJ2-1	CASSLRLAVEQFF	TGTGCCAGCAGTCTACGACTAGCGGTTGAGCAGTTCTTC
.	.	TRBV3-1/TRBV3-2	TRBJ2-1	CASTDNSYNEQFF	TGTGCCAGTACTGACAACTCCTACAATGAGCAGTTCTTC
once	.	TRBV2	TRBJ1-1	CASRWTALMNTEAFF	TGTGCCAGCAGGTGGACAGCCCTCATGAACACTGAAGCTTTCTTT
few	.	TRBV27	TRBJ1-1	CASRRILTPEAFF	TGTGCCAGCAGGAGGATATTAACCCCTGAAGCTTTCTTT
.	TRBD2	TRBV18	TRBJ2-7	CASSQKTSGSYEQYF	TGTGCCAGCTCCCAAAAGACTAGCGGTTCCTACGAGCAGTACTTC
.	.	TRBV24-1	TRBJ2-3	CATSGRVRQSSSTDTQYF	TGTGCCACCAGTGGCCGGGTAAGACAGTCATCTAGCACAGATACGCAGTATTTT
.	.	TRBV6-6	TRBJ2-1	CASATGGSFREQFF	TGTGCCTCCGCGACAGGTGGGTCATTTCGTGAGCAGTTCTTC
many	.	TRBV5-1	TRBJ2-5	CASSFQVEETQYF	TGCGCCAGCAGCTTCCAGGTAGAAGAGACCCAGTACTTC
.	TRBD1	TRBV12-5	TRBJ1-5	CASGLAQTGGWRQPQHF	TGTGCTAGTGGTTTGGCCCAAACAGGGGGCTGGAGACAGCCCCAGCATTTT
few	.	TRBV7-6	TRBJ2-6	CASSPRQGGFAGANVLTF	TGTGCCAGCAGCCCCCGACAGGGAGGTTTCGCAGGGGCCAACGTCCTGACTTTC
few	TRBD1	TRBV2	TRBJ2-3	CASSLNRGSTDTQYF	TGTGCCAGCAGTTTAAACAGGGGTAGCACAGATACGCAGTATTTT
.	TRBD2	TRBV7-9	TRBJ2-7	CASSLGGLAYEQYF	TGTGCCAGCAGCTTAGGGGGACTAGCTTACGAGCAGTACTTC
.	.	TRBV9	TRBJ2-2	CASSRLVLDTGELFF	TGTGCCAGCAGCCGGCTAGTTTTGGACACCGGGGAGCTGTTTTTT
once	.	TRBV5-1	TRBJ1-4	CASSLANRVGDEKLFF	TGCGCCAGCAGCTTGGCAAACAGGGTGGGCGATGAAAAACTGTTTTTT
.	TRBD1	TRBV5-1	TRBJ2-7	CASSVNTGVEEQYF	TGCGCCAGCAGCGTAAACACAGGGGTGGAAGAGCAGTACTTC
.	.	TRBV5-5	TRBJ2-1	CASSPNYNEQFF	TGTGCCAGCAGCCCCAATTACAATGAGCAGTTCTTC
.	.	TRBV2	TRBJ2-6	CASSAPPSSGANVLTF	TGTGCCAGCAGCGCCCCCCCCAGCTCTGGGGCCAACGTCCTGACTTTC
few	.	TRBV19	TRBJ1-1	CASSISKFDSRNTEAFF	TGTGCCAGTAGTATTAGTAAATTCGACAGCCGGAACACTGAAGCTTTCTTT
.	TRBD2	TRBV25-1	TRBJ2-1	CASSEFRGSGMGNEQFF	TGTGCCAGCAGTGAATTTCGGGGGAGCGGGATGGGTAATGAGCAGTTCTTC